The 2 T cell receptor beta chains given below trace back to one sample, sequenced in a study of T cells after yellow fever vaccination. Each CDR3 protein is one row after TCRdb ran MiXCR on the 5' RACE reads. The repertoire holds about 370,000 distinct CDR3 sequences, with roughly 12% as singletons. The source material was PBMCs, sampled on the day of the first yellow fever vaccination. These receptors were taken from a man aged 18 to 29 who received the YFV17D yellow fever vaccine.

The chain joins TRBV5-1 to TRBJ2-3, with D perhaps matching TRBD2 (7 bases). This CDR3 region has 15 residues. Trimming shortened V by 3 bases and J by 1 base, and 12 bases separated the two germline ends. CDR1 and CDR2 from the germline V gene are SGHRS and YFSETQ. The CDR3 sequence: CASSWGGLGTDTQYF. The DNA for the CDR3 is TGCGCCAGCAGCTGGGGGGGGCTTGGCACAGATACGCAGTATTTT. Full variable domain (outside the CDR3, taken from reference TRBV5-1 and TRBJ2-3): KAGVTQTPRYLIKTRGQQVTLSCSPISGHRSVSWYQQTPGQGLQFLFEYFSETQRNKGNFPGRFSGRQFSNSRSEMNVSTLELGDSALYLCASSWGGLGTDTQYFGPGTRLTVL.

This clonotype has ten or more counts. V and J are TRBV20-1 and TRBJ1-1; 9 bases agree with TRBD1. CDR1 is DFQATT and CDR2 is SNEGSKA in the germline V gene (reference sequence). V lost 6 bases, J lost 2 bases, and 10 bases stayed unmatched. The CDR3 covers 15 residues. The CDR3 reads CSAETPGQGNTEAFF. The CDR3 DNA is TGCAGTGCGGAGACCCCGGGACAGGGTAACACTGAAGCTTTCTTT.